This T cell receptor beta chain stems from a study of cytomegalovirus exposure and HLA in healthy donors. The CDR3 covers 15 residues. Germline V gives CDR1 SNHLY, CDR2 FYNNEI. V was shortened by 4 bases and J by 5 bases, with 17 bases between the two germline ends. The study ran its PCR with 60 Vbeta and 13 Jbeta primers. Profiling relied on immunoSEQ multiplex PCR, and the TCRdb table lists in-frame clones only, not all of them. The sample has more than 65,000 clones. This sequence joins TRBV2 and TRBJ1-2; no clear D. The sample was PBMCs. The sequence was collected from a man aged 35 to 55 in good health and CMV-seronegative. CDR3 region: CASSGGLGAQYGYTF. The CDR3 coding sequence is TGTGCCAGCAGTGGAGGTCTAGGAGCCCAATATGGCTACACCTTC.